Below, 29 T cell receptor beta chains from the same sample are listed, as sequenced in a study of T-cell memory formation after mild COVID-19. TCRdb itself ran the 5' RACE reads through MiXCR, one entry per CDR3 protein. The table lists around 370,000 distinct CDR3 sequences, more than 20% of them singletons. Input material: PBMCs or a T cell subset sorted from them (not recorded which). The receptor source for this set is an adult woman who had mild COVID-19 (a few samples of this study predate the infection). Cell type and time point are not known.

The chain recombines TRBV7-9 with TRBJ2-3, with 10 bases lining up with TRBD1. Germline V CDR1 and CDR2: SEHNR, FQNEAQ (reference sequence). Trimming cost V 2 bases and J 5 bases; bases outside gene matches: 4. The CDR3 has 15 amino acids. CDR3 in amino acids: CASSLRQGAEDTQYF. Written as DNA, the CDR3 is TGTGCCAGCAGCTTAAGACAGGGGGCGGAAGATACGCAGTATTTT.

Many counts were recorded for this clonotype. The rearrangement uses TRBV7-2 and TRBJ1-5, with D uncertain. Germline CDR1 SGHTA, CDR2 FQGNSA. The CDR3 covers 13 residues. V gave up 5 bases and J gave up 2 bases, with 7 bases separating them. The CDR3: CASSVRGNQPQHF. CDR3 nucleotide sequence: TGTGCCAGCAGCGTCCGGGGCAATCAGCCCCAGCATTTT.

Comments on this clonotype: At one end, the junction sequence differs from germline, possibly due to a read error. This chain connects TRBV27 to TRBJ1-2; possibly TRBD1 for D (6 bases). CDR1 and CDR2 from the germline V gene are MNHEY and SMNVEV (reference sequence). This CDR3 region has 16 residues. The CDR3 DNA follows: TGTGCCAGCAGAAGCCGGGACAAGGCCAAAGGGCGAGGCTACAACTTC. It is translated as CASRSRDKAKGRGYNF.

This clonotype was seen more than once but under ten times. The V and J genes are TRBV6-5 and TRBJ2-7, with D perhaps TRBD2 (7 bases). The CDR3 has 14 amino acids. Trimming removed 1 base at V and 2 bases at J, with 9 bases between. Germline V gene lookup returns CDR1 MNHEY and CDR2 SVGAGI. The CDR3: CASSYFGGPYEQYF. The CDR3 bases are TGTGCCAGCAGTTACTTCGGGGGGCCCTACGAGCAGTACTTC.

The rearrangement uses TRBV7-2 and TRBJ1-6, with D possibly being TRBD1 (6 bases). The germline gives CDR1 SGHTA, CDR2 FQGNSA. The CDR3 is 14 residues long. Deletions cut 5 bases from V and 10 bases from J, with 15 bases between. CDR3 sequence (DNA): TGTGCCAGCAGCCCAACAGGGCTCGGCTCACCCCTCCACTTT. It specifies CASSPTGLGSPLHF.

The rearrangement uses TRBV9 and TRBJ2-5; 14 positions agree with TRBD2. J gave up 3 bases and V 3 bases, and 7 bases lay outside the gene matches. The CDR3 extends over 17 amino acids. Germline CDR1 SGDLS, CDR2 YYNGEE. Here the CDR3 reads CASSDGTSGSLEETQYF. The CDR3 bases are TGTGCCAGCAGCGACGGGACTAGCGGGAGCCTCGAAGAGACCCAGTACTTC.

This CDR3 is CASSLIGNSNQPQHF. In nucleotides, the CDR3 is TGTGCCAGCAGCTTAATCGGGAATAGCAATCAGCCCCAGCATTTT. The chain joins TRBV7-9 to TRBJ1-5; no clear D. V lost 2 bases, J lost 0 bases, and 8 bases lay in between. The CDR3 is 15 amino acids. Germline values: CDR1 SEHNR, CDR2 FQNEAQ (reference sequence).

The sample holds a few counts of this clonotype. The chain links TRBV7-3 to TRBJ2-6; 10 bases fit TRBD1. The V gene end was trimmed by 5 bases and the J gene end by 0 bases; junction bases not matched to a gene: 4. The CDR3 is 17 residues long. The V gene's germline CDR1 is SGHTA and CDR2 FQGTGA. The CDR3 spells CASSQGQGHSGANVLTF. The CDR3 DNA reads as TGTGCCAGCAGCCAGGGACAGGGGCACTCTGGGGCCAACGTCCTGACTTTC.

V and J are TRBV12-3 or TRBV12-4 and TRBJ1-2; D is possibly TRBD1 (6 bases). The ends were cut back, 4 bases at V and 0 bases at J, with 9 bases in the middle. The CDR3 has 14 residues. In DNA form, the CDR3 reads TGTGCCAGCAGTTCAGGGACATCTAACTATGGCTACACCTTC. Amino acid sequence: CASSSGTSNYGYTF.

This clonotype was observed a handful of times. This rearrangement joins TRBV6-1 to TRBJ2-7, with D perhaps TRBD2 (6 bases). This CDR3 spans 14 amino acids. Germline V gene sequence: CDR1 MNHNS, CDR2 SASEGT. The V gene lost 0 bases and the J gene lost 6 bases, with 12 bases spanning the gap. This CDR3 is CASSEAGGRAEQYF. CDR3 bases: TGTGCCAGCAGTGAAGCGGGGGGAAGGGCCGAGCAGTACTTC.

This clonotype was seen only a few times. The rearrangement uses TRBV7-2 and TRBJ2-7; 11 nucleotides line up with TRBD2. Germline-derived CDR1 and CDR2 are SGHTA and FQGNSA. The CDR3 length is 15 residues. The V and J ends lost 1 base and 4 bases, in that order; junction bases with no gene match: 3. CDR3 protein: CASSLVTSGGYEQYF. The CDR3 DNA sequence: TGTGCCAGCAGCTTAGTAACTAGCGGGGGTTACGAGCAGTACTTC.

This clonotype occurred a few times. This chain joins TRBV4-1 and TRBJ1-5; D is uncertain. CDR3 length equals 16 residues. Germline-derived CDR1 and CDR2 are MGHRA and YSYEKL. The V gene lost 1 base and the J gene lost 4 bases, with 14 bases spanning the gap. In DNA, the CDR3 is TGCGCCAGCAGCCAAGGACCAGGAAATGGGAATCAGCCCCAGCATTTT. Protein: CASSQGPGNGNQPQHF.

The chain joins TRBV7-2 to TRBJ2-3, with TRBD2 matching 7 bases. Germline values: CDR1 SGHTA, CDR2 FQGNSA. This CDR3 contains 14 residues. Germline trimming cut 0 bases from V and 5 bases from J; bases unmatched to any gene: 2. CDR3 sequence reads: CASSLAWGGDTQYF. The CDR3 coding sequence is TGTGCCAGCAGCTTAGCCTGGGGGGGAGATACGCAGTATTTT.

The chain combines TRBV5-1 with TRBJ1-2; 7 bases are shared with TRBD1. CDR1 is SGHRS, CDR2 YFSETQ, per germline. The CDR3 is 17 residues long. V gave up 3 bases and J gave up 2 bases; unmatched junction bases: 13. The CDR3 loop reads CASSSTTGQGLNYGYTF. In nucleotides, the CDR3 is TGCGCCAGCAGCTCGACGACAGGGCAAGGACTGAACTATGGCTACACCTTC.

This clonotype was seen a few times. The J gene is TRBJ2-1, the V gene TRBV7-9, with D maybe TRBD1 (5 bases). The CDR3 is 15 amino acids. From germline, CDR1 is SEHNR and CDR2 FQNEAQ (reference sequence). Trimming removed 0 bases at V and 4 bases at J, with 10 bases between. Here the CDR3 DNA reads TGTGCCAGCAGCTTAGCGGGGCAGAGGTACAATGAGCAGTTCTTC. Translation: CASSLAGQRYNEQFF.

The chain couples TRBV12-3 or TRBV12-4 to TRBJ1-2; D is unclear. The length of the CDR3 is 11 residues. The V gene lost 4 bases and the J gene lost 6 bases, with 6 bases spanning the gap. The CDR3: CASSSLNGYTF. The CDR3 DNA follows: TGTGCCAGCAGTTCTTTAAATGGCTACACCTTC.

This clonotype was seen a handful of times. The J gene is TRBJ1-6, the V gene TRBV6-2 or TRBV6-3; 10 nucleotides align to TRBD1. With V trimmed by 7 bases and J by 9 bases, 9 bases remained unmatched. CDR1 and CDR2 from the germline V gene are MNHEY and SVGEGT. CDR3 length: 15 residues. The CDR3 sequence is CASTPPGQGISPLHF. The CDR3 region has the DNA TGTGCCAGCACCCCTCCGGGACAGGGGATTTCACCCCTCCACTTT.

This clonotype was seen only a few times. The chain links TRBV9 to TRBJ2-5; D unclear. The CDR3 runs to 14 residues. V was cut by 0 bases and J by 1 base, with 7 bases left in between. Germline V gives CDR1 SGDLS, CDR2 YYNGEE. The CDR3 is CASSVGPLQETQYF. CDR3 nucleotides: TGTGCCAGCAGCGTAGGACCGCTCCAAGAGACCCAGTACTTC.

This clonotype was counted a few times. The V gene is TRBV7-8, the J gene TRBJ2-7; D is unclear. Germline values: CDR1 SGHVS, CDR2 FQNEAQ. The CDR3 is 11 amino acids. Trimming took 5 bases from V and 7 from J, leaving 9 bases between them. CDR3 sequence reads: CASSLRQEQYF. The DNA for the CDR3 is TGTGCCAGCAGCCTACGACAAGAGCAGTACTTC.

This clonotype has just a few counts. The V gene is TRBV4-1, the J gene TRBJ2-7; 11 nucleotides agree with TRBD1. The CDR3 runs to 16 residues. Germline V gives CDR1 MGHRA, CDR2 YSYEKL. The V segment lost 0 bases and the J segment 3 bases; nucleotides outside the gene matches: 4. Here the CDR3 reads CASSQEKGQGVYEQYF. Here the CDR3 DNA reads TGCGCCAGCAGCCAAGAGAAGGGACAGGGGGTCTACGAGCAGTACTTC.

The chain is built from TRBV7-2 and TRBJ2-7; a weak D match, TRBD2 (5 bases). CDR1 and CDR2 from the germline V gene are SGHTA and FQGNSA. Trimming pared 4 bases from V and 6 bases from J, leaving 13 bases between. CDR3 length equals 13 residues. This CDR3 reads CASSWMSAGEQYF. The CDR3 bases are TGTGCCAGCAGCTGGATGTCGGCGGGCGAGCAGTACTTC.

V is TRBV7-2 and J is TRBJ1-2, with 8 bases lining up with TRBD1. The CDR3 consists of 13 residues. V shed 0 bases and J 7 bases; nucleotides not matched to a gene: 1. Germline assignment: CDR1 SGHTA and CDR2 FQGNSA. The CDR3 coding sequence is TGTGCCAGCAGCTTAGCAACAGGGGGTGGCTACACCTTC. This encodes CASSLATGGGYTF.

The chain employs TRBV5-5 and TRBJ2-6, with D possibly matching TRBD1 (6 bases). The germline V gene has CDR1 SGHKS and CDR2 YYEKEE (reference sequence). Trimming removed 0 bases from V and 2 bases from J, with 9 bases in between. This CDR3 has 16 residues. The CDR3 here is CASSLDRVTGANVLTF. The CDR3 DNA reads TGTGCCAGCAGCTTGGACAGGGTCACTGGGGCCAACGTCCTGACTTTC.

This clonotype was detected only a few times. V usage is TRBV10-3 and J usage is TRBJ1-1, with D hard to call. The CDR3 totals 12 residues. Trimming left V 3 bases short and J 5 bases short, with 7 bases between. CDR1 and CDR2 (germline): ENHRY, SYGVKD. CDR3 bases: TGTGCCATCAGTGATAGGAAGACTGAAGCTTTCTTT. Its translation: CAISDRKTEAFF.

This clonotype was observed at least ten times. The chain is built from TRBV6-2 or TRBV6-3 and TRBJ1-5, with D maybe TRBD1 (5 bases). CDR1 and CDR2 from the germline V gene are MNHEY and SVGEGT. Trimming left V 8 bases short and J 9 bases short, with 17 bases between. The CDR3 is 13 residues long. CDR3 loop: CASRETVLGPQHF. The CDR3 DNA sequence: TGTGCCAGCCGGGAGACAGTCTTAGGGCCCCAGCATTTT.

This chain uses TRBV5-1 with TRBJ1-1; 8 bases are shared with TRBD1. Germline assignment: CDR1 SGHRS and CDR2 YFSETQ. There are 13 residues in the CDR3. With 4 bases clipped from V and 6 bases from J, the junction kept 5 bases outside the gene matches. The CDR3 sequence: CASSPGQGSEAFF. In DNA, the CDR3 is TGCGCCAGCAGCCCTGGACAGGGATCTGAAGCTTTCTTT.

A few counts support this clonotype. The chain's CDR3 is CAWSPRLAGQGLEYF. In DNA form, the CDR3 reads TGTGCCTGGAGTCCGAGACTAGCGGGCCAGGGGTTGGAGTACTTC. V usage is TRBV30 and J usage is TRBJ2-7; 10 bases line up with TRBD2. V dropped 2 bases and J dropped 11; count of bases not matched to a gene: 15. This CDR3 comprises 15 residues. Germline V lookup: CDR1 GTSNPN, CDR2 SVGIG (reference sequence).

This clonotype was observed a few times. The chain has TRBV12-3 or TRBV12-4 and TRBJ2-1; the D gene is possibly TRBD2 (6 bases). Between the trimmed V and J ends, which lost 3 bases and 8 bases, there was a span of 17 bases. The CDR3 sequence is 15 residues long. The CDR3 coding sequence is TGTGCCAGCAGTTTGAGGCGGGGCAGCGGCGATGAGCAGTTCTTC. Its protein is CASSLRRGSGDEQFF.

CDR3 sequence: CASSPRTDRLNTEAFF. CDR3 nucleotides: TGTGCCAGCTCACCACGCACGGACAGATTGAACACTGAAGCTTTCTTT. This chain links TRBV18 with TRBJ1-1; possible D gene TRBD1, 6 bases. The V and J ends lost 1 base and 0 bases respectively, with 12 bases between them. Germline loops: CDR1 KGHSH, CDR2 LQKENI. This CDR3 region has 16 residues.